This T cell receptor beta chain originates from a study of blood T cells in healthy people across ages (dated by TCRdb to between 2014 and 2017). At the level of the whole study: In model experiments, template switching captured roughly one uniquely barcoded TCR beta cDNA molecule for every two T cells. Age-related changes in TCR beta repertoire diversity were measured in the study by deep sequencing normalized with unique cDNA molecular identifiers. Four age groups were formed from the donors: young (average about 15 years), middle-aged (around 40), aged (more than 55) and long-lived (approximately 78). To avoid experimental bias, donors of different ages were distributed randomly across sequencing lanes. Two additional independent replicas of 1 million unique cDNA reads from the same blood draw were analyzed for two donors (one aged 18 to 29 and one aged 80 or older).

The junction carries 8 bases between V and J, which are trimmed by 0 bases and 1 base respectively. The germline V gene provides CDR1 SGHTA and CDR2 FQGNSA. The CDR3 starts with the cysteine, ends with the phenylalanine, and has 15 residues. CDR3 DNA only is kept here, 45 bases in frame from base 1. What the work shows at the level of the full study, not this receptor alone: Estimates of total diversity based on one million sequenced T cells were regarded as lower bounds and as underestimates. Bulk unsorted PBMC profiling prevented conclusive comparison of naive and antigen-experienced compartments. Compared with the aged group, the long-lived group had more naive CD4+ T cells, fewer expanded clones and increased TCR diversity, suggesting age selection. The percentage of naive T cells measured by flow cytometry correlated strongly with observed TCR beta diversity. Because donor CMV infection status was unknown, age-related changes in expanded clonotypes were potentially confounded. As age increased, observed TCR beta diversity per million T cells dropped in a roughly linear way, and a significant reduction was already evident by age 40.

Preparation of the library involved 5' RACE. Instrument on record: Illumina HiSeq 2500. The second PCR ran for roughly 6 to 11 cycles and used a J-beta primer mix along with a sample-barcoded 5' primer. A template-switch 5' adaptor carrying 12 random nucleotides introduced a unique molecular identifier onto each TCR beta cDNA molecule. Each sample yielded at least 3 million CDR3-containing paired-end reads. First-strand cDNA synthesis was performed from all RNA using the Mint cDNA synthesis kit, with priming by a TRBC-specific oligonucleotide. Following uracil-DNA glycosylase treatment, a first 18-cycle PCR with universal primers M1SS and BC2_uni_R was performed on all cDNA. Regarding the original processing steps: Normalization of each sample was performed by random selection of 1 million high-quality reads, each carrying a distinct molecular identifier. Reads with shared molecular identifiers were discarded instead of being binned into consensus sequences. MiTCR, run with a Q25 quality threshold and the strictest error-elimination algorithm, handled CDR3 identification, clonotype clustering and error correction. A nonparametric unseen species model using Euler transformation provided a lower-bound estimate of total TCR beta diversity. TCRdb reworked the public reads: Q25 trimming with fastp, MiXCR clone assembly, productive beta chains retained. Every entry covers one CDR3 protein and lists the most common genes and DNA from its rows. None of the V and J calls come from the authors' own analysis; TCRdb made them. The sample data list around 710,000 distinct CDR3 sequences, and 43% of these were observed just once. The top ten clones comprise around a fifth of the sample.

Donors were around 37 systemically healthy Caucasian individuals from Russia aged 6 to 90 years. Ten milliliters of peripheral blood were collected from each donor into EDTA-treated Vacutainer tubes. PBMCs were isolated by Ficoll-Paque density-gradient centrifugation, with at least 7 million obtained per sample. Trizol reagent was used to extract total RNA from PBMCs, with at least 6 micrograms per sample. For every donor, flow cytometry on a PBMC aliquot measured the percentage of naive CD45RAhigh/CD27high T cells. This clonotype has more than one count but fewer than ten. The specificity of this receptor is unknown. The input lacks base qualities; no much larger clone sits a single base away.

The sample was blood. Here the chain combines TRBV7-2 and TRBJ2-3; the D segment cannot be called with confidence. The origin of this receptor is a woman aged 55 to 70 in good health. CDR3 region: CASSLALGGTDTQYF. The DNA is TGTGCCAGCAGCTTAGCTTTGGGTGGCACAGATACGCAGTATTTT.